Listed below are T cell receptor beta chains from one sample, sequenced in a study of molecular identifiers for immune sequencing clone quantification. In TCRdb, the PCR reads were re-called with MiXCR into one record per CDR3 protein. Altogether fewer than 350,000 distinct CDR3 sequences are present, about 20% being singletons, with the ten largest covering roughly 0.8%. Sequenced: naive CD8+ T cells from blood, with Jurkat cell RNA spiked in. The receptors shown here come from a human donor in good health. Some libraries in this study had Jurkat cell RNA spiked in. CDR3s include the opening cysteine and the closing phenylalanine or tryptophan. The order of the fields is CDR3 protein, CDR3 DNA, J gene, V gene, D gene, clone size. D genes are given only for firm matches. The size of a clone is reported for some rows only, either as once, few or many, or as a class for expanded clones.

cdr3_aa: CASSSPSGGRDEQYF; cdr3_nt: TGTGCCAGCAGTTCGCCTAGCGGGGGGCGGGACGAGCAGTACTTC; j_call: TRBJ2-7; v_call: TRBV12-3/TRBV12-4; d_call: TRBD2; clone_size: many
cdr3_aa: CASSLYRSGGRGETQYF; cdr3_nt: TGTGCCAGCAGTTTATATCGCTCAGGGGGCCGGGGGGAGACCCAGTACTTC; j_call: TRBJ2-5; v_call: TRBV28; d_call: TRBD1; clone_size: NA
cdr3_aa: CATSDSRGDEQFF; cdr3_nt: TGTGCCACCAGTGATTCTCGGGGGGATGAGCAGTTCTTC; j_call: TRBJ2-1; v_call: TRBV24-1; d_call: TRBD2; clone_size: NA
cdr3_aa: CASSDTWDQPQHF; cdr3_nt: TGTGCCAGCAGTGACACTTGGGATCAGCCCCAGCATTTT; j_call: TRBJ1-5; v_call: TRBV2; d_call: NA; clone_size: NA
cdr3_aa: CASSPLPPLVEGGDNEQFF; cdr3_nt: TGCGCCAGCAGCCCCTTGCCCCCCCTTGTTGAGGGAGGGGACAATGAGCAGTTCTTC; j_call: TRBJ2-1; v_call: TRBV4-3; d_call: TRBD2; clone_size: NA
cdr3_aa: CSAREDSSYEQYF; cdr3_nt: TGCAGTGCTAGAGAGGACAGCTCCTACGAGCAGTACTTC; j_call: TRBJ2-7; v_call: TRBV20-1; d_call: NA; clone_size: few
cdr3_aa: CASSQGRTYEQYF; cdr3_nt: TGTGCCAGCAGCCAGGGACGGACCTACGAGCAGTACTTC; j_call: TRBJ2-7; v_call: TRBV4-3; d_call: NA; clone_size: many
cdr3_aa: CASSPRQGLVYEQYF; cdr3_nt: TGTGCCAGCAGTCCACGACAGGGCCTAGTGTACGAGCAGTACTTC; j_call: TRBJ2-7; v_call: TRBV28; d_call: TRBD1; clone_size: many
cdr3_aa: CSVGRGYEQYF; cdr3_nt: TGCAGCGTTGGCAGGGGCTACGAGCAGTACTTC; j_call: TRBJ2-7; v_call: TRBV29-1; d_call: NA; clone_size: NA
cdr3_aa: CASSNDGTGRNTIYF; cdr3_nt: TGTGCCAGCAGCAACGACGGGACAGGGCGAAACACCATATATTTT; j_call: TRBJ1-3; v_call: TRBV9; d_call: TRBD1; clone_size: many
cdr3_aa: CASSDPDSVSYEQYF; cdr3_nt: TGTGCCAGCAGTGATCCCGACAGCGTCTCCTACGAGCAGTACTTC; j_call: TRBJ2-7; v_call: TRBV25-1; d_call: NA; clone_size: many
cdr3_aa: CSASSGALQADTQYF; cdr3_nt: TGCAGTGCTTCTAGCGGGGCCCTCCAAGCAGATACGCAGTATTTT; j_call: TRBJ2-3; v_call: TRBV20-1; d_call: TRBD2; clone_size: few
cdr3_aa: CATSKGSGETQYF; cdr3_nt: TGTGCCACCAGCAAAGGTTCCGGAGAGACCCAGTACTTC; j_call: TRBJ2-5; v_call: TRBV24-1; d_call: NA; clone_size: many
cdr3_aa: CASSGLAGSWETQYF; cdr3_nt: TGTGCCAGCAGCGGACTAGCGGGGTCATGGGAGACCCAGTACTTC; j_call: TRBJ2-5; v_call: TRBV7-9; d_call: TRBD2; clone_size: many
cdr3_aa: CASSHVTGQVYEQYF; cdr3_nt: TGTGCCAGCAGCCATGTTACGGGACAAGTCTACGAGCAGTACTTC; j_call: TRBJ2-7; v_call: TRBV4-2; d_call: NA; clone_size: once
cdr3_aa: CASSLVGAGNTEAFF; cdr3_nt: TGTGCCAGCAGCTTAGTGGGGGCAGGGAACACTGAAGCTTTCTTT; j_call: TRBJ1-1; v_call: TRBV7-9; d_call: NA; clone_size: many
cdr3_aa: CASSLSRLAGDETQYF; cdr3_nt: TGTGCCAGCAGTTTATCCCGCCTAGCGGGGGACGAGACCCAGTACTTC; j_call: TRBJ2-5; v_call: TRBV12-3/TRBV12-4; d_call: TRBD2; clone_size: few
cdr3_aa: CASSSLVPLQGQYF; cdr3_nt: TGTGCCAGCAGTTCCCTCGTCCCACTACAGGGGCAGTACTTC; j_call: TRBJ2-7; v_call: TRBV27; d_call: NA; clone_size: many
cdr3_aa: CASSLSGQGYTEAFF; cdr3_nt: TGTGCCAGCAGTTTATCCGGACAGGGTTATACTGAAGCTTTCTTT; j_call: TRBJ1-1; v_call: TRBV27; d_call: TRBD1; clone_size: many
cdr3_aa: CASSLVAGANEQYF; cdr3_nt: TGTGCCAGCAGCTTAGTTGCGGGAGCCAACGAGCAGTACTTC; j_call: TRBJ2-7; v_call: TRBV7-9; d_call: TRBD2; clone_size: many
cdr3_aa: CASSHMGQGYTDTQYF; cdr3_nt: TGTGCCAGCAGCCACATGGGACAGGGGTACACAGATACGCAGTATTTT; j_call: TRBJ2-3; v_call: TRBV2; d_call: TRBD1; clone_size: many
cdr3_aa: CASSQGWGLAGERLTDTQYF; cdr3_nt: TGTGCCAGCAGCCAAGGTTGGGGACTAGCGGGAGAGCGGCTCACAGATACGCAGTATTTT; j_call: TRBJ2-3; v_call: TRBV14; d_call: TRBD2; clone_size: NA
cdr3_aa: CAWSGGIGNTEAFF; cdr3_nt: TGTGCCTGGAGTGGGGGGATAGGGAACACTGAAGCTTTCTTT; j_call: TRBJ1-1; v_call: TRBV30; d_call: NA; clone_size: few
cdr3_aa: CASSSTSAVETQYF; cdr3_nt: TGTGCCAGCAGCTCTACTAGCGCGGTGGAGACCCAGTACTTC; j_call: TRBJ2-5; v_call: TRBV7-9; d_call: TRBD2; clone_size: few
cdr3_aa: CASSSSGFGANVLTF; cdr3_nt: TGTGCCAGCAGCTCTTCAGGGTTTGGGGCCAACGTCCTGACTTTC; j_call: TRBJ2-6; v_call: TRBV7-3; d_call: NA; clone_size: many
cdr3_aa: CASSSTAVPIPFSGNTIYF; cdr3_nt: TGTGCCAGCAGCTCCACAGCGGTTCCAATCCCGTTCTCTGGAAACACCATATATTTT; j_call: TRBJ1-3; v_call: TRBV7-9; d_call: NA; clone_size: many
cdr3_aa: CAWSQRPGRTLSGANVLTF; cdr3_nt: TGTGCCTGGAGCCAAAGACCGGGACGGACCCTCTCTGGGGCCAACGTCCTGACTTTC; j_call: TRBJ2-6; v_call: TRBV30; d_call: NA; clone_size: few
cdr3_aa: CASSAYYARNSGANVLTF; cdr3_nt: TGTGCCAGCAGCGCATATTACGCCAGGAACTCTGGGGCCAACGTCCTGACTTTC; j_call: TRBJ2-6; v_call: TRBV7-3; d_call: NA; clone_size: many